These 21 T cell receptor beta chains share one sample of origin, sequenced in a study of control samples from healthy donors and cancer patients. This table comes from immunoSEQ multiplex PCR, and its TCRdb copy is limited to in-frame clones, with some not included. The sample has approximately 170,000 clones; 93% are singletons. The sequenced material came from blood. The receptors stem from an older woman in good health.

The gene calls are TRBV7-9 and TRBJ2-5; no firm D call. CDR1 SEHNR and CDR2 FQNEAQ come from the germline V gene (reference sequence). V was cut by 2 bases and J by 4 bases, with 5 bases left in between. The CDR3 totals 12 residues. CDR3 in amino acids: CASSLLGETQYF. CDR3 coding DNA: TGTGCCAGCAGCTTACTAGGAGAGACCCAGTACTTC.

V is TRBV10-3 and J is TRBJ2-7, with TRBD2 matching 7 bases. This CDR3 contains 15 residues. V lost 6 bases and J lost 2; bases outside the gene matches: 10. Germline V gene sequence: CDR1 ENHRY, CDR2 SYGVKD. CDR3 loop: CAIRKEASGPYEQYF. DNA for the CDR3: TGTGCCATCAGAAAAGAGGCTAGCGGACCCTACGAGCAGTACTTC.

V is TRBV28 and J is TRBJ1-2; D call uncertain. Germline V gene sequence: CDR1 MDHEN, CDR2 SYDVKM. Trimming left V 2 bases short and J 3 bases short, with 7 bases between. The CDR3 is made up of 13 amino acids. CDR3 DNA: TGTGCCAGCAGTTTAAAGGACTACTATGGCTACACCTTC. Amino acid sequence: CASSLKDYYGYTF.

The rearrangement joins TRBV2 to TRBJ2-5, with 7 bases matching TRBD1. V shed 4 bases and J 3 bases; nucleotides not matched to a gene: 2. Per germline, CDR1 SNHLY and CDR2 FYNNEI. The CDR3 consists of 13 residues. CDR3 nucleotides: TGTGCCAGCAGTGGTCAGGGGGAAGAGACCCAGTACTTC. This gives the protein CASSGQGEETQYF.

This chain links TRBV12-5 with TRBJ1-3, with D unclear. Germline V gene data show CDR1 as LGHNT and CDR2 as FRNRAP. The CDR3 is 18 residues long. V gave up 5 bases and J gave up 0 bases, with 20 bases separating them. The CDR3 reads CASGPGTVGLLSGNTIYF. CDR3 DNA sequence: TGTGCTAGTGGTCCCGGTACGGTTGGGCTCCTCTCTGGAAACACCATATATTTT. Filled out from reference TRBV12-5 and TRBJ1-3, the complete variable domain reads DARVTQTPRHKVTEMGQEVTMRCQPILGHNTVFWYRQTMMQGLELLAYFRNRAPLDDSGMPKDRFSAEMPDATLATLKIQPSEPRDSAVYFCASGPGTVGLLSGNTIYFGEGSWLTVV.

The gene calls are TRBV2 and TRBJ1-3, with 8 bases lining up with TRBD1. CDR1 is SNHLY, CDR2 FYNNEI, per germline. J was trimmed by 0 bases and V by 6 bases; bases with no gene match: 1. CDR3 length equals 14 residues. CDR3 in DNA: TGTGCCAGCAGGGACAGGGACTCTGGAAACACCATATATTTT. Translating gives CASRDRDSGNTIYF.

V usage is TRBV13 and J usage is TRBJ2-7; D unclear. This CDR3 region has 14 residues. Germline V gene data show CDR1 as PRHDT and CDR2 as FYEKMQ (reference sequence). V lost 7 bases and J 1 base, leaving 14 bases between the germline ends. CDR3 sequence (DNA): TGTGCCAGCACCCATACCTCGGATTCCTACGAGCAGTACTTC. This gives the protein CASTHTSDSYEQYF.

The gene calls are TRBV29-1 and TRBJ1-1, with D tentatively TRBD1 (6 bases). Germline V gene lookup returns CDR1 SQVTM and CDR2 ANQGSEA. V was trimmed by 7 bases and J by 5 bases, leaving 14 bases between them. CDR3 size: 12 residues. The CDR3 loop reads CSGSIRGTEAFF. For the CDR3, the DNA is TGCAGCGGCTCAATCAGGGGAACTGAAGCTTTCTTT.

The chain has TRBV5-4 and TRBJ1-2, with D unresolved. The V gene's germline CDR1 is SGHNT and CDR2 YYREEE (reference sequence). V lost 7 bases to trimming and J lost 8 bases, with 12 bases between them. This CDR3 spans 11 amino acids. CDR3 sequence reads: CASASVRGYTF. CDR3 coding DNA: TGTGCCAGCGCCTCCGTCAGGGGCTACACCTTC.

Remarks on this clone: At one of its ends the junction is not consistent with the germline gene, which may arise from a read error. The J gene is TRBJ2-2, the V gene TRBV6-4, with D possibly matching TRBD2 (7 bases). Germline CDR1 is MRHNA and CDR2 is SNTAGT. The CDR3 totals 14 residues. The CDR3, as DNA: TGTGCCAGCCGCGGGGGCCCGAACATCGGGGAGCTGTTTTTT. Translated: CASRGGPNIGELFF.

A remark on this clone: Other nucleotide sequences in the sample specify the same CDR3. V and J are TRBV6-5 and TRBJ1-1, with a tentative D call TRBD1 (5 bases). This CDR3 contains 12 residues. V lost 8 bases and J 4 bases, leaving 11 bases between the germline ends. Germline values: CDR1 MNHEY, CDR2 SVGAGI. The DNA for the CDR3 is TGTGCCAGCCAGGGAGAGCCCACTGAAGCTTTCTTT. This encodes CASQGEPTEAFF.

This chain uses TRBV6-2 or TRBV6-3 with TRBJ1-5, with a weak D call TRBD1 (6 bases). Germline V gene sequence: CDR1 MNHEY, CDR2 SVGEGT. This CDR3 contains 19 residues. V was cut by 5 bases and J by 5 bases, with 28 bases left in between. CDR3 region: CASSTVAGAVGAIHQPQHF. As DNA, the CDR3 is TGTGCCAGCAGTACCGTGGCGGGGGCCGTAGGCGCTATACATCAGCCCCAGCATTTT.

This clone was seen a single time. The rearrangement joins TRBV18 to TRBJ1-1; TRBD1 matches at 8 bases. This CDR3 comprises 18 residues. The junction had 12 bases not matched to a gene; V was cut back by 3 bases and J by 0 bases. CDR1 KGHSH and CDR2 LQKENI come from the germline V gene. The CDR3 spells CASSPWTGRAGMNTEAFF. The CDR3 DNA follows: TGTGCCAGCTCACCGTGGACAGGGAGGGCGGGTATGAACACTGAAGCTTTCTTT. The whole variable domain, filled in from reference TRBV18 and TRBJ1-1, reads NAGVMQNPRHLVRRRGQEARLRCSPMKGHSHVYWYRQLPEEGLKFMVYLQKENIIDESGMPKERFSAEFPKEGPSILRIQQVVRGDSAAYFCASSPWTGRAGMNTEAFFGQGTRLTVV.

The chain links TRBV5-1 to TRBJ1-1, with a tentative D call TRBD1 (5 bases). The germline V and J ends were trimmed by 0 bases and 2 bases, with 8 bases remaining between them. Per germline, CDR1 SGHRS and CDR2 YFSETQ. The CDR3 has 14 residues. The CDR3 DNA sequence: TGCGCCAGCAGCTTGGAAGGGGTCAACACTGAAGCTTTCTTT. Amino acid sequence: CASSLEGVNTEAFF.

Written as DNA, the CDR3 is TGCGCCAGCAGCTTGGGTCGTGATACAAGCACAGATACGCAGTATTTT. This encodes CASSLGRDTSTDTQYF. The chain carries TRBV5-1 and TRBJ2-3; D remains unclear. The CDR3 length is 16 residues. Germline V gives CDR1 SGHRS, CDR2 YFSETQ. Trimming left V 0 bases short and J 0 bases short, with 11 bases between.

V gene TRBV5-1 combines with J gene TRBJ1-2, with 7 bases that match TRBD1. V dropped 1 base and J dropped 5; count of bases not matched to a gene: 8. Germline values: CDR1 SGHRS, CDR2 YFSETQ. The CDR3 length is 15 residues. In nucleotides, the CDR3 is TGCGCCAGCAGCTTGACGGCAGGGGGTTTTTATGGCTACACCTTC. Translated, it gives CASSLTAGGFYGYTF.

The chain joins TRBV30 to TRBJ1-2; D gene ambiguous. Germline V gives CDR1 GTSNPN, CDR2 SVGIG (reference sequence). This CDR3 is built from 14 residues. V was pared by 0 bases and J by 2 bases, with 10 bases between. CDR3 loop: CAWSVNMDNYGYTF. As DNA, the CDR3 is TGTGCCTGGAGTGTCAACATGGACAACTATGGCTACACCTTC.

The chain couples TRBV30 to TRBJ1-2, with D possibly TRBD1 on 5 matching bases. Germline values: CDR1 GTSNPN, CDR2 SVGIG (reference sequence). The CDR3 is 13 amino acids. V dropped 1 base and J dropped 0 bases, with 6 bases sitting between them. The CDR3 sequence: CAWSEGSNYGYTF. The CDR3 region has the DNA TGTGCCTGGAGTGAGGGGTCTAACTATGGCTACACCTTC.

The chain joins TRBV2 to TRBJ2-5, with a possible D match to TRBD2 (6 bases). Deletions cut 9 bases from V and 2 bases from J, with 10 bases between. Per the germline V gene, CDR1 is SNHLY and CDR2 is FYNNEI. This CDR3 is built from 12 residues. CDR3 nucleotides: TGTGCCAGTAGGAGGGAACAAGAGACCCAGTACTTC. Protein: CASRREQETQYF.

The chain carries TRBV18 and TRBJ2-7; D may be TRBD2 (5 bases). This CDR3 region has 13 residues. Deletions cut 8 bases from V and 2 bases from J, with 13 bases between. The V gene's germline CDR1 is KGHSH and CDR2 LQKENI. DNA of the CDR3: TGTGCCAGCACTAGACGGGAACCCTACGAGCAGTACTTC. Its protein product is CASTRREPYEQYF. The complete variable domain, with remaining parts taken from reference TRBV18 and TRBJ2-7, reads NAGVMQNPRHLVRRRGQEARLRCSPMKGHSHVYWYRQLPEEGLKFMVYLQKENIIDESGMPKERFSAEFPKEGPSILRIQQVVRGDSAAYFCASTRREPYEQYFGPGTRLTVT.

The genes are TRBV29-1 and TRBJ2-1; D may match TRBD1 or TRBD2 (5 bases each). The CDR3 sequence is 14 residues long. Trimming pared 6 bases from V and 2 bases from J, leaving 14 bases between. Germline values: CDR1 SQVTM, CDR2 ANQGSEA. CDR3 loop: CSVTGTVAYNEQFF. Written as DNA, the CDR3 is TGCAGCGTGACCGGGACGGTGGCCTACAATGAGCAGTTCTTC.